This TCR beta chain was identified during a study of T cell clonotyping in hematopoietic cell transplantation. Background on the study: Pretransplant recipient samples were taken after cytoreduction. General study findings and limits: No sorting was done, leaving CD4 and CD8 contributions mixed. Few recipient clonotypes overlapped donors; over 97% were de novo at given depth. Pathologically expanded recipient clonotypes increased progressively from day 30 to day 180 as diversity fell.

This table comes from immunoSEQ multiplex PCR, and its TCRdb copy is limited to in-frame clones, with some not included. Of some 11,000 clones listed, roughly 90% are singletons. This CDR3 has 15 residues. In germline, CDR1 is MGHDK, CDR2 SYGVNS. The junction had 6 bases not matched to a gene; V was cut back by 7 bases and J by 0 bases. Time point reported: recipient sample about 28 days before transplant, after cytoreduction. In the case of this clone: Its antigen is currently unknown.

The V call is TRBV25-1, the J call TRBJ1-1, with TRBD1 identical over 9 bases. The sample consisted of peripheral blood mononuclear cells, taken before stem cell transplant. This TCR came from a woman aged 35 to 49 with acute myeloid leukemia. Some clones in this sample may be carry-over from other donors' samples. CDR3 nucleotide sequence: TGTGCCAGCAAAGGACAGGGGATAATGAACACTGAAGCTTTCTTT. This sequence encodes CASKGQGIMNTEAFF.